This T cell receptor (beta chain) was identified in a study of blood T cell repertoires in COVID-19. V trimming: 3 bases; J trimming: 4 bases; junction bases outside the gene matches: 5. The CDR3 spans 14 residues. Per germline, CDR1 KGHSH and CDR2 LQKENI. Authors' processing steps: Scientists estimated how many nucleated cells there were by amplifying reference gene primers. Only in-frame clones appear in the TCRdb table, and some are missing; sequencing was by immunoSEQ multiplex PCR. V and J calls and clone size are copied from that table; D and trimming were computed from the DNA. The table includes a few hundred thousand clones, over 80% detected once.

Sequencing used peripheral blood. The receptor comes from a woman in her forties or fifties with active or convalescent COVID-19. V gene TRBV18 combines with J gene TRBJ1-1, with 7 bases identical to TRBD1. CDR3 bases: TGTGCCAGCTCACCGGAACAGGGGATCACTGAAGCTTTCTTT. It yields the protein CASSPEQGITEAFF.